Described below is a single TCR beta chain sequence and its context. These data belong to a study of blood T cell repertoires in COVID-19. The V and J ends lost 2 bases and 8 bases, in that order; junction bases with no gene match: 11. The germline V gene has CDR1 KGHSH and CDR2 LQKENI. This CDR3 has 15 residues. Method: immunoSEQ multiplex PCR; TCRdb's copy keeps in-frame clones and lacks some. The table records tens of thousands of clones, around 88% of them present only once. The J gene is TRBJ2-7, the V gene TRBV18; 8 bases fit TRBD2. The sample comprised peripheral blood. The receptor comes from a man younger than 45 with acute or convalescent COVID-19. CDR3 amino acids: CASSPVLAGSFKQYF. The CDR3 coding sequence is TGTGCCAGCTCACCAGTCTTAGCGGGAAGTTTCAAGCAGTACTTC.